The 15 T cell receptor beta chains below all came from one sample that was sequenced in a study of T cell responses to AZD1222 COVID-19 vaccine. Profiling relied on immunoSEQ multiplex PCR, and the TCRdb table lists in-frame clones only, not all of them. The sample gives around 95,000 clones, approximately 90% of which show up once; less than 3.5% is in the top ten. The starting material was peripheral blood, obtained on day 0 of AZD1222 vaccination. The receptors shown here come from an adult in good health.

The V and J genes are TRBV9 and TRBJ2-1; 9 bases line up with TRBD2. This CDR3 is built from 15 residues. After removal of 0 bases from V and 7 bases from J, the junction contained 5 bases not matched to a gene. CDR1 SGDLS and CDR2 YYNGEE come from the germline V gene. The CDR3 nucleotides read TGTGCCAGCAGCGTAGCCTTTAGCGGGAGTAATGAGCAGTTCTTC. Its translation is CASSVAFSGSNEQFF.

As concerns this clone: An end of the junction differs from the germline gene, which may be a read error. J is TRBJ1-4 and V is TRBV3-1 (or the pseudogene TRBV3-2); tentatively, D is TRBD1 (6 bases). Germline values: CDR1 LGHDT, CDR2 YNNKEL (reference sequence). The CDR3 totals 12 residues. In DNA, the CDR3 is TGTGCCAGCAGCCAAGAAAGGGGGGCTGCTGTTTTT. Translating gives CASSQERGAAVF.

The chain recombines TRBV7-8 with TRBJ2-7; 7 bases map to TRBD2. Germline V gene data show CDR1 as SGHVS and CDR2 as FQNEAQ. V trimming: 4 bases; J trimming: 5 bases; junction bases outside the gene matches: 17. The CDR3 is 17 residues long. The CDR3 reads CASSSTRVFSGLHEQYF. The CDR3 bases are TGTGCCAGCAGCTCTACCCGCGTGTTTAGCGGGCTCCACGAGCAGTACTTC.

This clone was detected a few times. The CDR3, as DNA: TGTGCCACCAGCAGCTTGAGCGGGGGGGAAGCTTTCTTT. Residues: CATSSLSGGEAFF. The rearrangement links TRBV15 to TRBJ1-1, with a possible D match to TRBD1 (5 bases). Deletions cut 3 bases from V and 8 bases from J, with 13 bases between. The CDR3 totals 13 residues. Per the germline V gene, CDR1 is LNHNV and CDR2 is YYDKDF (reference sequence).

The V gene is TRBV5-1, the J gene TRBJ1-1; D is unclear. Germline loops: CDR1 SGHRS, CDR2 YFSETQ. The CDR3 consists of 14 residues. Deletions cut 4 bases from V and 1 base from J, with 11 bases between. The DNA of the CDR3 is TGCGCCAGCAGCCTGGGTAAGAGGAACACTGAAGCTTTCTTT. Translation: CASSLGKRNTEAFF. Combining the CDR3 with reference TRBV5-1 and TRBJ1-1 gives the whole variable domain KAGVTQTPRYLIKTRGQQVTLSCSPISGHRSVSWYQQTPGQGLQFLFEYFSETQRNKGNFPGRFSGRQFSNSRSEMNVSTLELGDSALYLCASSLGKRNTEAFFGQGTRLTVV.

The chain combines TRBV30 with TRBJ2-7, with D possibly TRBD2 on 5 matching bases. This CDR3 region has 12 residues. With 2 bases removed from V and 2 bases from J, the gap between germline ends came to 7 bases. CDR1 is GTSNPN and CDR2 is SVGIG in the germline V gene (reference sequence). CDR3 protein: CAWSRGTYEQYF. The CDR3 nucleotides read TGTGCCTGGAGTCGGGGTACCTACGAGCAGTACTTC.

CDR3 sequence reads: CATSRRQGDQPQHF. The DNA for the CDR3 is TGTGCCACCAGCAGGAGGCAGGGTGATCAGCCCCAGCATTTT. This chain joins TRBV15 and TRBJ1-5, with D perhaps matching TRBD1 (5 bases). V was trimmed by 3 bases and J by 5 bases, leaving 11 bases between them. CDR1 is LNHNV and CDR2 is YYDKDF in the germline V gene (reference sequence). The CDR3 covers 14 residues.

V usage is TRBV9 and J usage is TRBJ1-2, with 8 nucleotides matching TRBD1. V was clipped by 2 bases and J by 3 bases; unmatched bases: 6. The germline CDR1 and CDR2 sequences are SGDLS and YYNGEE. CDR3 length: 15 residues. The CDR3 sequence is CASSVSDRGDYGYTF. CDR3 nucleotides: TGTGCCAGCAGCGTTAGTGACAGGGGCGACTATGGCTACACCTTC.

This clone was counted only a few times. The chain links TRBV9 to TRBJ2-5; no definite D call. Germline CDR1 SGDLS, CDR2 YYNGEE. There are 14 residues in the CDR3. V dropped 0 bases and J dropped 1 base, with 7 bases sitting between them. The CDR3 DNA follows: TGTGCCAGCAGCGTAGGGTGGGTCCAAGAGACCCAGTACTTC. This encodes CASSVGWVQETQYF. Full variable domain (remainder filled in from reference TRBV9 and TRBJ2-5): DSGVTQTPKHLITATGQRVTLRCSPRSGDLSVYWYQQSLDQGLQFLIQYYNGEERAKGNILERFSAQQFPDLHSELNLSSLELGDSALYFCASSVGWVQETQYFGPGTRLLVL.

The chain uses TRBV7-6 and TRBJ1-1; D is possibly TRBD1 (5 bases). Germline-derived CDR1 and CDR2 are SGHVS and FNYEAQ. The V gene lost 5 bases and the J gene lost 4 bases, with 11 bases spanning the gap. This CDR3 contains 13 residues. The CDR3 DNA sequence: TGTGCCAGCAGCGTAGACAGTCGCACTGAAGCTTTCTTT. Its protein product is CASSVDSRTEAFF.

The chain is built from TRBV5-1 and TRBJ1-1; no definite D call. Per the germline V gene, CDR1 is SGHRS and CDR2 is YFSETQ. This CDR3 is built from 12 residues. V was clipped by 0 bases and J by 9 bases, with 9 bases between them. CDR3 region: CASSLEGRKAFF. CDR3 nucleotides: TGCGCCAGCAGCTTGGAAGGGAGAAAAGCTTTCTTT. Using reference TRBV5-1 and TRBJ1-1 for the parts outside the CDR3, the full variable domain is KAGVTQTPRYLIKTRGQQVTLSCSPISGHRSVSWYQQTPGQGLQFLFEYFSETQRNKGNFPGRFSGRQFSNSRSEMNVSTLELGDSALYLCASSLEGRKAFFGQGTRLTVV.

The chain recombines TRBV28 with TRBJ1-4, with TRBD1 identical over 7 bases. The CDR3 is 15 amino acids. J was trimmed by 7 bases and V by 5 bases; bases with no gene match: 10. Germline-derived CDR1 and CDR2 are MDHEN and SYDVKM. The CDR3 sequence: CASSPGQEQSEKLFF. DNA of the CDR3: TGTGCCAGCAGTCCCGGACAGGAACAGAGTGAAAAACTGTTTTTT. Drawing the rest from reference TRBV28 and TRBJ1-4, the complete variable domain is DVKVTQSSRYLVKRTGEKVFLECVQDMDHENMFWYRQDPGLGLRLIYFSYDVKMKEKGDIPEGYSVSREKKERFSLILESASTNQTSMYLCASSPGQEQSEKLFFGSGTQLSVL.

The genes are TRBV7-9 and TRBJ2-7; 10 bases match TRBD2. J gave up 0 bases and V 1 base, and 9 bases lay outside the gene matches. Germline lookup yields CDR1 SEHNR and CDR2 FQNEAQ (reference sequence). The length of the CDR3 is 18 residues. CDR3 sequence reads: CASSLVGLAIVSSYEQYF. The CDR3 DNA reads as TGTGCCAGCAGCTTAGTGGGACTAGCGATCGTTAGCTCCTACGAGCAGTACTTC. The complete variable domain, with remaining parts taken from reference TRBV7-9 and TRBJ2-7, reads DTGVSQNPRHKITKRGQNVTFRCDPISEHNRLYWYRQTLGQGPEFLTYFQNEAQLEKSRLLSDRFSAERPKGSFSTLEIQRTEQGDSAMYLCASSLVGLAIVSSYEQYFGPGTRLTVT.

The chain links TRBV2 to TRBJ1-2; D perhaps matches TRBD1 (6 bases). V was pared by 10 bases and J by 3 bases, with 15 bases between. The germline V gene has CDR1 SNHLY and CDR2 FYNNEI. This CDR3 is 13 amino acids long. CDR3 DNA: TGTGCCAAGAACAGGGCGGCGGACTATGGCTACACCTTC. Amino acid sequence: CAKNRAADYGYTF. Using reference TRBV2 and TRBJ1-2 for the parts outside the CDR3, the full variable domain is EPEVTQTPSHQVTQMGQEVILRCVPISNHLYFYWYRQILGQKVEFLVSFYNNEISEKSEIFDDQFSVERPDGSNFTLKIRSTKLEDSAMYFCAKNRAADYGYTFGSGTRLTVV.

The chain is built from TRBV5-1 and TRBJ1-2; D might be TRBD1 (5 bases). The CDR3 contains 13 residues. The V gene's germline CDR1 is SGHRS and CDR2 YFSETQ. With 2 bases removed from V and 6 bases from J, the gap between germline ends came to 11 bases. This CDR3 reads CASSFGDQDGYTF. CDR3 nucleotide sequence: TGCGCCAGCAGCTTCGGGGACCAAGATGGCTACACCTTC.